These T cell receptor beta chains were read from a single sample in a study of T cell repertoires in cytomegalovirus infection. The antigens for these receptors are not known. TCRdb re-called the reads with MiXCR, one entry per CDR3 protein. The data hold about 830,000 distinct CDR3 sequences, with less than 35% observed a single time. The sample consisted of cultured CD8+ T cells from PBMCs, taken from culture after CMV antigen stimulation. Every receptor here comes from a human donor in good health (CMV status not recorded). Some clones in this sample may be carry-over from other donors' samples. The CDR3 runs from the conserved cysteine through the conserved F or W. A D gene is named only where the DNA matches it firmly. Clone sizes are given selectively: once, few, many, or a class where the clone is expanded.

j_call d_call v_call clone_size cdr3_nt cdr3_aa
TRBJ2-1 TRBD2 TRBV12-3/TRBV12-4 many TGTGCCAGCAAAATAGCGGGGGGGCTTAACAATGAGCAGTTCTTC CASKIAGGLNNEQFF
TRBJ2-3 TRBD2 TRBV4-3 . TGCGCCAGCAGCCAAGAGGCCCGGACTAGAAATGGAGATACGCAGTATTTT CASSQEARTRNGDTQYF
TRBJ2-2 TRBD1 TRBV5-6 few TGTGCCAGTCAGATACAGGGGACGTACACCGGGGAGCTGTTTTTT CASQIQGTYTGELFF
TRBJ1-5 . TRBV27 . TGTGCCAGCAGTTTGTTGGGGAGAAATCAGCCCCAGCATTTT CASSLLGRNQPQHF
TRBJ1-4 . TRBV7-9 many TGTGCCAGCAGCCCGGCCCCGTGGGACGGTGATGAAAAACTGTTTTTT CASSPAPWDGDEKLFF
TRBJ2-1 . TRBV6-2/TRBV6-3 many TGTGCCAGCAGTTATTCGACTACGAATGAGCAGTTCTTC CASSYSTTNEQFF
TRBJ2-6 . TRBV7-8 many TGTGCCAGCAGCCAAGGGACTTCCCGCTCTGGGGCCAACGTCCTGACTTTC CASSQGTSRSGANVLTF
TRBJ2-1 . TRBV18 . TGTGCCAGCTCAACCGAACAGGTTAGGACCTACAATGAGCAGTTCTTC CASSTEQVRTYNEQFF
TRBJ2-2 TRBD2 TRBV10-3 . TGTGCCATCAGTGGGATAACGACTAGCGCACATACCGGGGAGCTGTTTTTT CAISGITTSAHTGELFF
TRBJ1-4 . TRBV7-6 few TGTGCCAGCAGTCCGGGCGAGAGAAATGAAAAACTGTTTTTT CASSPGERNEKLFF
TRBJ2-2 . TRBV12-5 once TGTGCTAGTGGTTTTTCTAAAAGTGGGGACACCGGGGAGCTGTTTTTT CASGFSKSGDTGELFF
TRBJ1-2 . TRBV5-1 once TGCGCCAGCAGCTTGTCCGGGAGTCCCTATGGCTACACCTTC CASSLSGSPYGYTF
TRBJ2-3 TRBD2 TRBV29-1 . TGCAGCGTTTGGGGACTAGAGCCTCCTCTTAGCACAGATACGCAGTATTTT CSVWGLEPPLSTDTQYF
TRBJ2-1 . TRBV7-8 many TGTGCCAGCAGCTTAGCGCGAAGAGTCGGGGGCCCCTCCAATGAGCAGTTCTTC CASSLARRVGGPSNEQFF
TRBJ1-1 TRBD1 TRBV6-1 . TGTGCCAGCAGTGAAGAGAATACAGGGGCTGAAGCTTTCTTT CASSEENTGAEAFF
TRBJ2-7 TRBD1 TRBV5-1 few TGCGCCAGCAGCCGCACGGGACAGGGTATCGACGAGCAGTACTTC CASSRTGQGIDEQYF
TRBJ1-1 . TRBV27 few TGTGCCAGCAGCGTTTTTCGGTCCGGTTGGGGGACTGAAGCTTTCTTT CASSVFRSGWGTEAFF
TRBJ2-3 TRBD2 TRBV20-1 . TGCAGTGCCCGTAGCGGGGGGGCAGACGATACGCAGTATTTT CSARSGGADDTQYF
TRBJ1-3 . TRBV5-6 few TGTGCCAGCAGCTCACAGGGAAACACCATATATTTT CASSSQGNTIYF
TRBJ2-1 . TRBV27 few TGTGCCAGCAGACACAAATACAATGAGCAGTTCTTC CASRHKYNEQFF
TRBJ2-1 TRBD1 TRBV19 . TGTGCCAGTAGTATAGAGGGCAGGGGGCAAGTTGAGCAGTTCTTC CASSIEGRGQVEQFF
TRBJ2-4 TRBD1 TRBV27 few TGTGCCAGCAGCGGGACAGGGAAGGAAAACATTCAGTACTTC CASSGTGKENIQYF
TRBJ2-2 . TRBV27 . TGTGCCAGCAGTTTGGTAGGGGTTGGCGGGGAGCTGTTTTTT CASSLVGVGGELFF
TRBJ2-2 . TRBV20-1 few TGCAGTGCTCCGGGCTCGAACACCGGGGAGCTGTTTTTT CSAPGSNTGELFF
TRBJ1-2 . TRBV7-2 few TGTGCCAGCAGCCCGAATCAGGGGATCGGCGACAATGGCTACACCTTC CASSPNQGIGDNGYTF
TRBJ2-3 . TRBV12-3/TRBV12-4 many TGTGCCAGCAGTTTCGACAGCAGCACAGATACGCAGTATTTT CASSFDSSTDTQYF
TRBJ1-2 . TRBV25-1 . TGTGCCAGCAGTGAATTCTGGGCCGAGAACTATGGCTACACCTTC CASSEFWAENYGYTF
TRBJ2-7 TRBD1 TRBV6-1 . TGTGCCAGCAGTGAACCGCGGGGACAGGGTGCCTCCGAGCAGTACTTC CASSEPRGQGASEQYF
TRBJ1-2 TRBD1 TRBV2 . TGTGCCAGCAGTGTTTGGGGACAGGGAAAACCTTATGGCTACACCTTC CASSVWGQGKPYGYTF
TRBJ2-1 TRBD2 TRBV6-2/TRBV6-3 few TGTGCCAGCAGTTACTCGACAGCGGGGAATTACAATGAGCAGTTCTTC CASSYSTAGNYNEQFF
TRBJ1-5 TRBD1 TRBV6-6 . TGTGCCTTCCTGGACAGGGTGGCTCGGACCCAGCATTTT CAFLDRVARTQHF
TRBJ1-1 TRBD1 TRBV15 few TGTGCCACCGAAAAAAAACAGGGGCACACTGAAGCTTTCTTT CATEKKQGHTEAFF
TRBJ1-5 . TRBV15 few TGTGCCACCAGCATTCTAGCGGGGTACGGTCAGCCCCAGCATTTT CATSILAGYGQPQHF
TRBJ1-4 . TRBV15 few TGTGCCACCAGCAGCCCTGAGGTGGATGAAAAACTGTTTTTT CATSSPEVDEKLFF
TRBJ2-2 TRBD2 TRBV27 few TGTGCCAGCAGTTTTATCGCGGGGGGGCGGGGCACCGGGGAGCTGTTTTTT CASSFIAGGRGTGELFF
TRBJ1-4 . TRBV20-1 . TGCAGTGCTCCCCTTAATGAAAAACTGTTTTTT CSAPLNEKLFF
TRBJ1-2 TRBD1 TRBV6-8 . TGTGCCAGTGTGCGAGAGGGGGCCCCCGAATCCTATGGCTACACCTTC CASVREGAPESYGYTF
TRBJ1-5 . TRBV7-9 few TGTGCCAGCAGCTTTAGAGCCGATCAGCCCCAGCATTTT CASSFRADQPQHF
TRBJ1-2 . TRBV12-3/TRBV12-4 few TGTGCCAGCAGTTTCCTCCCGGACGGGGACTATGGCTACACCTTC CASSFLPDGDYGYTF
TRBJ2-3 . TRBV4-1 few TGCGCCAGCAGCCAGTACGGGGGGCCGGGGACAGATACGCAGTATTTT CASSQYGGPGTDTQYF
TRBJ2-7 TRBD2 TRBV28 . TGTGCCAGCAGTTTAGTTCGGCGGGGGGCTTCCTACGAGCAGTACTTC CASSLVRRGASYEQYF
TRBJ1-2 . TRBV27 few TGTGCCAGCAGTCCCCGTAGGGGAAGCTATGGCTACACCTTC CASSPRRGSYGYTF
TRBJ1-6 . TRBV2 . TGTGCCAGCACCCCGACAGAGACCCTCCACTTT CASTPTETLHF
TRBJ2-2 . TRBV11-3 few TGTGCCAGCAGCCCCCCAGGCGAGCCCGGGGAGCTGTTTTTT CASSPPGEPGELFF
TRBJ2-7 . TRBV12-3/TRBV12-4 few TGTGCCAGCAGTTTGGGTGATGCCGTCGGGTACGAGCAGTACTTC CASSLGDAVGYEQYF
TRBJ1-2 . TRBV9 many TGTGCCAGCAGCGTAGGGCGCCAGGTCTATGGCTACACCTTC CASSVGRQVYGYTF
TRBJ2-5 . TRBV7-9 . TGTGCCAGCAGCTTCGTCCAGGGGCGCGGAGAGACCCAGTACTTC CASSFVQGRGETQYF
TRBJ2-3 TRBD2 TRBV7-2 . TGTGCCAGCAGGCAAAGACTAGCGGGGGCCCCCCCCACAGATACGCAGTATTTT CASRQRLAGAPPTDTQYF
TRBJ2-1 . TRBV9 many TGTGCCAGCAGCGTAGATCCCGCCGCGGTCTACTCCTACAATGAGCAGTTCTTC CASSVDPAAVYSYNEQFF
TRBJ1-5 . TRBV7-8 . TGTGCCAGCAGATTAAGTCGGCAGAGTGGCCAGCCCCAGCATTTT CASRLSRQSGQPQHF
TRBJ2-7 . TRBV7-2 many TGTGCCAGCAGCTTAGTAAGTGACCTGTCCTACGAGCAGTACTTC CASSLVSDLSYEQYF
TRBJ2-4 TRBD1 TRBV4-1 . TGCGCCAGCAGCCAAGACAGGGGGCGCGATCGGGGCATTCAGTACTTC CASSQDRGRDRGIQYF
TRBJ2-5 TRBD2 TRBV7-8 few TGTGCCAGCAGCCCCCGATGGACTAGCGGAGGGAAGGAGACCCAGTACTTC CASSPRWTSGGKETQYF
TRBJ1-4 . TRBV6-1 few TGTGCCAGCAGTGAAGAAAGGGCTAGTAATGAAAAACTGTTTTTT CASSEERASNEKLFF
TRBJ1-2 . TRBV2 . TGTGCCAGCAGGTGGCAGGGCGTTAACTATGGCTACACCTTC CASRWQGVNYGYTF
TRBJ2-1 TRBD2 TRBV7-2 few TGTGCCAGCAGCTTATTAGCGGGGAACAATGAGCAGTTCTTC CASSLLAGNNEQFF
TRBJ1-1 . TRBV28 few TGTGCCAGCAGTTTATACGCCGCAGGGGCGGACACTGAAGCTTTCTTT CASSLYAAGADTEAFF
TRBJ2-1 TRBD2 TRBV27 once TGTGCCAGCAGTCCAACTATAGCGGGGGGGCCGTTCTTC CASSPTIAGGPFF
TRBJ1-5 TRBD1 TRBV19 . TGTGCCAGTAGTATAGATCGGAGCAGGGGGGTTAGTCAGCCCCAGCATTTT CASSIDRSRGVSQPQHF
TRBJ2-3 . TRBV7-8 few TGTGCCAGCAGCTTAAATACACCTAGCACAGATACGCAGTATTTT CASSLNTPSTDTQYF